This TCR beta chain was identified in a study of CD8 T cells in ankylosing spondylitis. The study, taken as a whole, reports: Disease-linked clones were CD8+ and relatively rare in peripheral blood.

This clonotype was counted at least ten times. Its antigen is still unknown. Using its own MiXCR run on the 5' RACE reads, TCRdb lists one record per CDR3 protein. Found here are approximately 180,000 distinct CDR3 sequences, approximately 18% of them singletons; the top ten hold approximately 4%. The CDR3 loop spans 11 amino acids. Per the germline V gene, CDR1 is SGHRS and CDR2 is YFSETQ. V lost 2 bases to trimming and J lost 7 bases, with 7 bases between them. The clonotype originates from a male donor under 35 with ankylosing spondylitis or in good health (not recorded which). The sequenced sample was blood, either unsorted or a sorted T cell fraction (not recorded which). This chain links TRBV5-1 with TRBJ2-7; no clear D. The CDR3: CASSFDGEQYF. The DNA for the CDR3 is TGCGCCAGCAGCTTTGACGGTGAGCAGTACTTC. Combining the CDR3 with reference TRBV5-1 and TRBJ2-7 gives the whole variable domain KAGVTQTPRYLIKTRGQQVTLSCSPISGHRSVSWYQQTPGQGLQFLFEYFSETQRNKGNFPGRFSGRQFSNSRSEMNVSTLELGDSALYLCASSFDGEQYFGPGTRLTVT.